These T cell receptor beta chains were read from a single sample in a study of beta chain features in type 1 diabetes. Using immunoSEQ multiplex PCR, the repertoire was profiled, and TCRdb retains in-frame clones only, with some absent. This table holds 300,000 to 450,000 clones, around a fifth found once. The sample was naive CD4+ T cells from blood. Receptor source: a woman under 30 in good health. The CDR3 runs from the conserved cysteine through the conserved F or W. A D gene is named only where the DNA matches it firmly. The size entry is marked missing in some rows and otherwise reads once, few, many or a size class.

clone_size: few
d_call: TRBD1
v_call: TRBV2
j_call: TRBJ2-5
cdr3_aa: CASSGGQAQETQYF
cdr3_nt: TGTGCCAGCAGTGGGGGACAGGCCCAAGAGACCCAGTACTTC

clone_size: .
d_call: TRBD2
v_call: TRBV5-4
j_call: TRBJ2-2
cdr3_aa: CASSFGGGGAGELFF
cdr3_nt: TGTGCCAGCAGCTTCGGGGGGGGAGGGGCCGGGGAGCTGTTTTTT

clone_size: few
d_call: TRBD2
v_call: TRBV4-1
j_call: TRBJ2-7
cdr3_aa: CASSARGVAGGPSYEQYF
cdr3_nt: TGCGCCAGCAGCGCCCGGGGGGTAGCGGGGGGGCCCTCCTACGAGCAGTACTTC

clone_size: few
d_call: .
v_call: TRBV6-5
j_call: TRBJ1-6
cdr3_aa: CASSSRQDSPLHF
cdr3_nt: TGTGCCAGCAGCAGCCGACAGGATTCACCCCTCCACTTT

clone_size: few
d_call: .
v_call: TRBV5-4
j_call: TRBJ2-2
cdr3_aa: CASSPGHPNTGELFF
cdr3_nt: TGTGCCAGCAGCCCGGGACACCCGAACACCGGGGAGCTGTTTTTT

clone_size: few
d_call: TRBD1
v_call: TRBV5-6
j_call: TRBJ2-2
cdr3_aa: CASSVPGQHTGELFF
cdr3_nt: TGTGCCAGCAGCGTACCGGGACAGCACACCGGGGAGCTGTTTTTT

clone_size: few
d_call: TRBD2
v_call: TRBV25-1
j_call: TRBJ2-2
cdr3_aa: CASSDTSGRAFGELFF
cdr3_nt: TGTGCCAGCAGTGATACTAGCGGGAGGGCCTTCGGGGAGCTGTTTTTT

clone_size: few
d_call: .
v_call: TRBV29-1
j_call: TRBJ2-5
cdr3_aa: CSVASRILEETQYF
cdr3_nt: TGCAGCGTTGCCTCCCGAATACTAGAAGAGACCCAGTACTTC

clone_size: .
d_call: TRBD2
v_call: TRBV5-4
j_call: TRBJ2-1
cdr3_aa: CASSFERGDNEQFF
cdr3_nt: TGTGCCAGCAGCTTTGAACGGGGGGACAATGAGCAGTTCTTC

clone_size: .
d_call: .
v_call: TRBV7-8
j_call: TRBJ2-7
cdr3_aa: CASSLQQGYEQYF
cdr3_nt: TGTGCCAGCAGCCTCCAACAGGGCTACGAGCAGTACTTC

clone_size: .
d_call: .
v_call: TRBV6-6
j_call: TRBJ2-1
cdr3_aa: CASSYSRGSGEQFF
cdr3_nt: TGTGCCAGCAGTTACTCTCGTGGGAGTGGTGAGCAGTTCTTC

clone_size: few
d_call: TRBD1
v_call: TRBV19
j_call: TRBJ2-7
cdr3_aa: CASSTLEQGAHEQYF
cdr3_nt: TGTGCCAGTAGTACCCTCGAGCAGGGGGCCCACGAGCAGTACTTC

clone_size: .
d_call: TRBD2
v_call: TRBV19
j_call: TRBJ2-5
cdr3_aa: CASSIGLAGRETQYF
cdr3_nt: TGTGCCAGTAGTATAGGACTAGCGGGTAGAGAGACCCAGTACTTC

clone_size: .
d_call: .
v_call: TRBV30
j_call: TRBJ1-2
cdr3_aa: CAWSVFSVSYGYTF
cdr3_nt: TGTGCCTGGAGTGTTTTTTCTGTCTCTTATGGCTACACCTTC

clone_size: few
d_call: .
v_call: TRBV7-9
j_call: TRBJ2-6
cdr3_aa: CASRVGANVLTF
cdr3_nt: TGTGCCAGCCGAGTTGGGGCCAACGTCCTGACTTTC

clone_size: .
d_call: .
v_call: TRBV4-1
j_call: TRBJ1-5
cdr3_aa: CASSLGGPNQPQHF
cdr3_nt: TGCGCCAGCAGTCTAGGTGGTCCCAATCAGCCCCAGCATTTT

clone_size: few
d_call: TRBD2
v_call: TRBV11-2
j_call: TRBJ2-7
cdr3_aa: CASSLIVAGGIQYEQYF
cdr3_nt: TGTGCCAGCAGCTTAATCGTTGCGGGAGGGATTCAATACGAGCAGTACTTC

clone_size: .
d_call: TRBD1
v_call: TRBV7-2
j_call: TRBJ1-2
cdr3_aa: CASSFRRGNGYTF
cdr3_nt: TGTGCCAGCAGCTTTCGCAGGGGGAATGGCTACACCTTC

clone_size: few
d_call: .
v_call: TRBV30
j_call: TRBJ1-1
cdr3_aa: CAWSRESIPEAFF
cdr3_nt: TGTGCCTGGAGTCGGGAATCCATCCCTGAAGCTTTCTTT

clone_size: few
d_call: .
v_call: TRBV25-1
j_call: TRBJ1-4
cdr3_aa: CASSEQGGNEKLFF
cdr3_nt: TGTGCCAGCAGTGAACAGGGCGGTAATGAAAAACTGTTTTTT

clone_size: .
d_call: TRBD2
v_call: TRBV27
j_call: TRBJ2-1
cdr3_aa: CASSRRTSGRNEQFF
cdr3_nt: TGTGCCAGCAGTAGACGGACTAGCGGGCGCAATGAGCAGTTCTTC

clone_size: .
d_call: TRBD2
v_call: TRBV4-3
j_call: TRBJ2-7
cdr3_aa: CASSQGGGSSYEQYF
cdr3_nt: TGCGCCAGCAGCCAAGGCGGGGGGTCCTCCTACGAGCAGTACTTC

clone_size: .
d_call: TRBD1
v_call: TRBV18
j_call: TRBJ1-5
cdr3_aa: CASSPPDRVGNQPQHF
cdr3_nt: TGTGCCAGCTCACCTCCGGACAGGGTCGGCAATCAGCCCCAGCATTTT

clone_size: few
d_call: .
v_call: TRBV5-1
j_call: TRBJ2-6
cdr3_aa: CASSLGDGANVLTF
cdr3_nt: TGCGCCAGCAGCTTGGGAGATGGGGCCAACGTCCTGACTTTC

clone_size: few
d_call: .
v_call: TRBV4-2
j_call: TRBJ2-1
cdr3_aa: CASSQASVTSWNEQFF
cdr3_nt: TGTGCCAGCAGCCAAGCTAGCGTAACCTCCTGGAATGAGCAGTTCTTC

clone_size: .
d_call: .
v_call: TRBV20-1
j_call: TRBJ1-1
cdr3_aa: CSAYSAEAFF
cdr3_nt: TGCAGTGCTTACAGTGCTGAAGCTTTCTTT

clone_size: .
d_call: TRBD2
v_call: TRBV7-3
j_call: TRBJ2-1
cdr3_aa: CASSPGGGPLTYNEQFF
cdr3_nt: TGTGCCAGCAGCCCTGGGGGGGGACCCTTAACCTACAATGAGCAGTTCTTC

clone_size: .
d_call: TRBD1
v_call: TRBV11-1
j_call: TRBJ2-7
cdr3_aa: CASSLGQVQEQYF
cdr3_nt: TGTGCCAGCAGCTTGGGACAGGTCCAGGAGCAGTACTTC

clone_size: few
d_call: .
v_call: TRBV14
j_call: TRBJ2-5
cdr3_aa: CASSQNGGTQYF
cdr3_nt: TGTGCCAGCAGCCAAAACGGGGGAACCCAGTACTTC

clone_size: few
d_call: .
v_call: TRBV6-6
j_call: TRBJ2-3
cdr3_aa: CASSRTTGDTQYF
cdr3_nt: TGTGCCAGCAGCAGGACTACGGGGGATACGCAGTATTTT

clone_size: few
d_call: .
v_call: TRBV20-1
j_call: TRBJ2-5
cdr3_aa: CSASPQETQYF
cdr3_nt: TGCAGTGCTAGCCCTCAAGAGACCCAGTACTTC

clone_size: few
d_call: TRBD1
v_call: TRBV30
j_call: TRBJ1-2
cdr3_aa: CAWSRPDRVLYYGYTF
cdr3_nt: TGTGCCTGGAGCCGCCCGGACAGGGTGCTCTACTATGGCTACACCTTC

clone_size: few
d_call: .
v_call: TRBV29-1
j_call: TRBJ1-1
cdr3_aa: CSAGGGYTEAFF
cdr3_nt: TGCAGCGCTGGGGGAGGATACACTGAAGCTTTCTTT

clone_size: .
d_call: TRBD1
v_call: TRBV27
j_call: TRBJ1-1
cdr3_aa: CASSLDRDFTEAFF
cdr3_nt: TGTGCCAGCAGTTTAGACAGGGATTTCACTGAAGCTTTCTTT

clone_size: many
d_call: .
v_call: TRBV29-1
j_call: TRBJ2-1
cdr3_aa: CSVETGFRNEQFF
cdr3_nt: TGCAGCGTTGAAACAGGTTTTCGCAATGAGCAGTTCTTC

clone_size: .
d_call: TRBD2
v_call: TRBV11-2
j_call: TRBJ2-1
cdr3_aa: CASSWGGGRIPYNEQFF
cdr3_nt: TGTGCCAGCAGCTGGGGGGGAGGGAGGATTCCATACAATGAGCAGTTCTTC

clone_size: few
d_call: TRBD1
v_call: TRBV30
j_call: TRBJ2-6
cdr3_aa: CAWSAWTGDSSGANVLTF
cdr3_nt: TGTGCCTGGAGTGCCTGGACAGGGGATTCTTCGGGGGCCAACGTCCTGACTTTC

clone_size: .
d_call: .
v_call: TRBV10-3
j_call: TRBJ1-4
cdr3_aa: CAISDSETTNEKLFF
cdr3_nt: TGTGCCATCAGTGATAGTGAAACAACTAATGAAAAACTGTTTTTT

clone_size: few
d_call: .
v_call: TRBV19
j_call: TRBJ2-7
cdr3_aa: CASSPAGTSYEQYF
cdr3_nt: TGTGCCAGTAGTCCCGCCGGGACAAGCTACGAGCAGTACTTC

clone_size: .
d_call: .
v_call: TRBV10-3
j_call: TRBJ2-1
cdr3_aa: CAIHALGSQNEQFF
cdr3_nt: TGTGCCATCCACGCCTTGGGCAGCCAGAATGAGCAGTTCTTC

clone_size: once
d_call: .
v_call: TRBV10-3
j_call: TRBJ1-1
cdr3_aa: CAITGSGNTEAFF
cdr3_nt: TGTGCCATCACCGGTTCTGGTAACACTGAAGCTTTCTTT

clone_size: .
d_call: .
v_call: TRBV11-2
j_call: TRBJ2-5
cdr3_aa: CASRRFTFGEETQYF
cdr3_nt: TGTGCCAGCAGACGATTCACGTTCGGGGAAGAGACCCAGTACTTC

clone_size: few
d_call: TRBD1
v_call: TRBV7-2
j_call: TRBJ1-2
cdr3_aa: CASRRTGGYGYTF
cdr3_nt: TGTGCCAGCAGAAGGACAGGGGGGTATGGCTACACCTTC

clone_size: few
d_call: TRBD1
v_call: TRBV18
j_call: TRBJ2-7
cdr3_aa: CASSRDRADEQYF
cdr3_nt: TGTGCCAGCTCACGGGACAGGGCCGACGAGCAGTACTTC

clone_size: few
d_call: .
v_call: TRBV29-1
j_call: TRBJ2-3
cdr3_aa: CSASRGLGTDTQYF
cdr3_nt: TGCAGCGCCTCTAGGGGACTGGGCACAGATACGCAGTATTTT

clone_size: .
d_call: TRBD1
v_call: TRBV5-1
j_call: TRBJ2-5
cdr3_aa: CASSFNTGGAETQYF
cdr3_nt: TGCGCCAGCAGCTTTAACACAGGGGGCGCGGAGACCCAGTACTTC

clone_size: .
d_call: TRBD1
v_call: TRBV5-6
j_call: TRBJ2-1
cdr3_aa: CASSTRDRGEQFF
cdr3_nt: TGTGCCAGCAGCACCCGGGACAGGGGTGAGCAGTTCTTC

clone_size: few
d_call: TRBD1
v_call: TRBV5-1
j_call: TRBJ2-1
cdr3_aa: CASSLNRGRSSYNEQFF
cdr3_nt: TGCGCCAGCAGTTTAAACAGGGGCCGTAGCTCCTACAATGAGCAGTTCTTC

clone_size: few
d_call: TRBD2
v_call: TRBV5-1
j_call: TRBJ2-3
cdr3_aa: CASSQSGVDTQYF
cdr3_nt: TGCGCCAGTTCCCAGAGCGGGGTAGATACGCAGTATTTT

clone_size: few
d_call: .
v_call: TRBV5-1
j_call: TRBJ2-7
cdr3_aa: CASSLVAGNSYEQYF
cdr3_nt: TGCGCCAGCAGCTTGGTTGCGGGCAACTCCTACGAGCAGTACTTC

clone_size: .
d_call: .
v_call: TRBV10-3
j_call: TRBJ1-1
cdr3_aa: CAITSRGGANTEAFF
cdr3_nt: TGTGCCATCACCTCCCGCGGGGGGGCGAACACTGAAGCTTTCTTT

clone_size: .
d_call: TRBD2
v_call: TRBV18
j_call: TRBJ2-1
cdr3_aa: CASSPTSGGDNEQFF
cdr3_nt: TGTGCCAGCTCACCAACTAGCGGGGGGGACAATGAGCAGTTCTTC

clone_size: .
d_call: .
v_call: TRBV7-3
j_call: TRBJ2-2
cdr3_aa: CASSSQGSGELFF
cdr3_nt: TGTGCCAGCAGCTCTCAGGGGTCCGGGGAGCTGTTTTTT

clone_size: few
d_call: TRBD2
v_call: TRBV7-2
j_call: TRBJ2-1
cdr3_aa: CASSTSGTSGFEQFF
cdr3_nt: TGTGCCAGCAGCACATCCGGGACTAGCGGTTTTGAGCAGTTCTTC

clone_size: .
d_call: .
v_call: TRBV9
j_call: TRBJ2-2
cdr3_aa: CASSPRGGVTGELFF
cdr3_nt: TGTGCCAGCAGCCCCCGAGGAGGGGTCACCGGGGAGCTGTTTTTT